Reported below is one T cell receptor (beta chain). This entry is derived from a study of blood T cell repertoires in COVID-19. The V gene's germline CDR1 is SGHAT and CDR2 FQNNGV. The CDR3 runs 14 residues. The V and J ends lost 1 base and 6 bases respectively, with 10 bases between them. The protocol was immunoSEQ multiplex PCR, while the TCRdb copy is restricted to in-frame clones and leaves out a portion. Of over 150,000 clones in the sample, around 84% are singletons; the top ten hold approximately 1.8%. Material: peripheral blood. This rearrangement joins TRBV11-2 to TRBJ2-1, with unresolved D. The sequence was collected from a man at least 80 years old with acute or convalescent COVID-19. CDR3 DNA sequence: TGTGCCAGCAGCTTAGGTTCCAGAACCAATGAGCAGTTCTTC. Residues: CASSLGSRTNEQFF.